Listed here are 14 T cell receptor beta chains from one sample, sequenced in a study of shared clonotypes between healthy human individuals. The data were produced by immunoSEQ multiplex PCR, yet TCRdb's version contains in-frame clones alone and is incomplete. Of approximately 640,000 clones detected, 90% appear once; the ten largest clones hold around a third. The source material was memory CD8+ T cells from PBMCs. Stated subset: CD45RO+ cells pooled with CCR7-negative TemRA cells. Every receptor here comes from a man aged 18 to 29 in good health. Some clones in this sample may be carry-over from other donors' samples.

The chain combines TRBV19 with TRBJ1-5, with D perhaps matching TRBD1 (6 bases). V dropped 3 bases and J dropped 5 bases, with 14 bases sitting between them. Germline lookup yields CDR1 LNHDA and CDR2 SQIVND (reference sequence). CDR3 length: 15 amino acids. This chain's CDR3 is CASSIPGATDQPQHF. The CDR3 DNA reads TGTGCCAGTAGTATTCCGGGGGCCACGGATCAGCCCCAGCATTTT.

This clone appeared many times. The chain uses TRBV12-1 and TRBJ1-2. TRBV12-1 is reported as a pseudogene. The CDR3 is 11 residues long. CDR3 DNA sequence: TGTGCCAGCAGCTTTGTGGGAGGCTACACCTTC. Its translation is CASSFVGGYTF.

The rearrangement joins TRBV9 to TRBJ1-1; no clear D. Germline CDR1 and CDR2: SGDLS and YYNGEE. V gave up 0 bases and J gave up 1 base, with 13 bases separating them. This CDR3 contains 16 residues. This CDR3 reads CASSVVPGESNTEAFF. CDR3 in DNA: TGTGCCAGCAGCGTAGTCCCAGGTGAGTCGAACACTGAAGCTTTCTTT.

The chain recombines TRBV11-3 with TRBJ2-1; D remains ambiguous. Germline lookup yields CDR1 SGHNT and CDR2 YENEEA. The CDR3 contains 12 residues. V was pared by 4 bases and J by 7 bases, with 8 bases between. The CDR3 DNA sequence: TGTGCCAGCAGCTCCGGGTCAAATGAGCAGTTCTTC. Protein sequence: CASSSGSNEQFF. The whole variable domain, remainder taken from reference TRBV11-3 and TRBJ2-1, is EAGVVQSPRYKIIEKKQPVAFWCNPISGHNTLYWYLQNLGQGPELLIRYENEEAVDDSQLPKDRFSAERLKGVDSTLKIQPAELGDSAVYLCASSSGSNEQFFGPGTRLTVL.

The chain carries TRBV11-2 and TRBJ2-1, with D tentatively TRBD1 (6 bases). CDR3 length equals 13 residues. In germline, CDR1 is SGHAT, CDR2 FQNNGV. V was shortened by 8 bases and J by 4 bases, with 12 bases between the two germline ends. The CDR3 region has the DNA TGTGCCAGCCAGGGGACACCTTACAATGAGCAGTTCTTC. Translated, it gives CASQGTPYNEQFF.

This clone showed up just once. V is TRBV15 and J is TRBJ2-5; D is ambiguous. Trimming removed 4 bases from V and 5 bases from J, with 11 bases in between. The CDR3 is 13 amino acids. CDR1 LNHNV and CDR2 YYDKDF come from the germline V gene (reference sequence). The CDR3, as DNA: TGTGCCACCAGCATTACCGCTCCGGAGACCCAGTACTTC. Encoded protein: CATSITAPETQYF.

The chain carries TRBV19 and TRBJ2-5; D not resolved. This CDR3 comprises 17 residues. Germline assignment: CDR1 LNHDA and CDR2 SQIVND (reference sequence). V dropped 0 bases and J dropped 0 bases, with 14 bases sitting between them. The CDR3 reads CASSIDFGDKHQETQYF. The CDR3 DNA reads TGTGCCAGTAGTATAGATTTTGGAGACAAACACCAAGAGACCCAGTACTTC.

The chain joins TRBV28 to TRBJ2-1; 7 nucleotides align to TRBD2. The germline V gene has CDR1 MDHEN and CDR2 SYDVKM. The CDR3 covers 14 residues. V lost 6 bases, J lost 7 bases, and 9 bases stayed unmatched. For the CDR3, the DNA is TGTGCCAGCAGCCCTAGCGGCGCCTGGAATGAGCAGTTCTTC. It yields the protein CASSPSGAWNEQFF. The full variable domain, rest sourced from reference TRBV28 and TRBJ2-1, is DVKVTQSSRYLVKRTGEKVFLECVQDMDHENMFWYRQDPGLGLRLIYFSYDVKMKEKGDIPEGYSVSREKKERFSLILESASTNQTSMYLCASSPSGAWNEQFFGPGTRLTVL.

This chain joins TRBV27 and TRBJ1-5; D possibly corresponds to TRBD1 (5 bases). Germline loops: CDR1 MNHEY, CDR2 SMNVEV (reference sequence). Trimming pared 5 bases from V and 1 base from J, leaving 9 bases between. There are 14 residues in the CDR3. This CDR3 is CASSIRQSNQPQHF. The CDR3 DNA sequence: TGTGCCAGCAGTATCCGACAGAGCAATCAGCCCCAGCATTTT.

CDR3 sequence: CASSPRTGVTEAFF. CDR3 bases: TGCGCCAGCAGTCCCCGGACAGGGGTGACTGAAGCTTTCTTT. The chain is built from TRBV23-1 and TRBJ1-1, with 9 bases lining up with TRBD1. TRBV23-1 belongs to the ORF category, with a function that is uncertain. After removal of 4 bases from V and 5 bases from J, the junction contained 5 bases not matched to a gene. This CDR3 is 14 amino acids long.

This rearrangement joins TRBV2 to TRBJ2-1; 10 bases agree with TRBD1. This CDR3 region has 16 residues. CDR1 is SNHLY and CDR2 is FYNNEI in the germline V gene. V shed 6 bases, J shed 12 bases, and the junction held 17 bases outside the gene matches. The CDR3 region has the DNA TGTGCCAGCAGGAGGACGGGACAGGGGACCGTCCAAGGGCAGTTCTTC. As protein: CASRRTGQGTVQGQFF.

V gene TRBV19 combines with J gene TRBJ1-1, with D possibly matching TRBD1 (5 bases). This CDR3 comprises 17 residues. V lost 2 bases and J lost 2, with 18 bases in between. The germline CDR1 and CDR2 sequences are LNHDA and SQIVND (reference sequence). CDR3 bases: TGTGCCAGTAGTATATTGCCGGGAGGGCAGGGCAACACTGAAGCTTTCTTT. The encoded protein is CASSILPGGQGNTEAFF.

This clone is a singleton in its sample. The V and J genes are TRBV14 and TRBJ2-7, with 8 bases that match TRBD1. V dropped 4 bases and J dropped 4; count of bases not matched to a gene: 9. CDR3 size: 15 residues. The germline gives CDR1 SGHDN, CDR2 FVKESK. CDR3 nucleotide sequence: TGTGCCAGCAGCCGGAGACAGGGGTCTAGGTACGAGCAGTACTTC. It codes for CASSRRQGSRYEQYF.

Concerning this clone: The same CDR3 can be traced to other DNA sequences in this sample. Here the CDR3 reads CASSQGSGPGNTIYF. CDR3 bases: TGCGCCAGCAGCCAAGGTTCAGGCCCTGGAAACACCATATATTTT. This chain links TRBV4-3 with TRBJ1-3; D gene uncertain. Trimming took off 1 base at V and 2 bases at J, with 9 bases between the two ends. Germline V gene lookup returns CDR1 LGHNA and CDR2 YSLEER. The CDR3 length is 15 residues.